The clone carrying this T cell receptor beta chain occurred many times. Looked up from germline, CDR1 is SGHRS and CDR2 is YFSETQ. J lost 5 bases, V lost 6 bases, and 7 bases had no gene match. The CDR3 has 13 amino acids. The TCR beta CDR3 region was amplified from genomic DNA, with two rounds of multiplex PCR being used for the amplification. First-round PCR used primers specific to each TRBV and TRBJ gene. Each CDR3 protein gets one entry after TCRdb re-called the multiplex PCR reads with MiXCR. Of about 59,000 distinct CDR3 sequences listed, more than 25% were seen once; the top ten hold 6.5% to 8.5%. These data belong to a study of prognosis after radiotherapy for stage I lung cancer.

The chain is built from TRBV5-1 and TRBJ2-5, with TRBD2 matching over 7 bases. The sample here was PBMCs, taken before or after stereotactic body radiation therapy (not recorded which). The sequence derives from a donor at least 50 years old with non-small cell lung cancer. Here the CDR3 reads CASTVASGETQYF. CDR3 nucleotides: TGCGCCAGCACCGTGGCTAGCGGTGAGACCCAGTACTTC.